The rows below give T cell receptor beta chains drawn from one sample of a study of T cells in Graves' hyperthyroidism and ophthalmopathy. TCRdb reprocessed the multiplex PCR reads with MiXCR, giving one entry per CDR3 protein. The sample holds roughly 300,000 distinct CDR3 sequences, about 15% seen once. Sequenced sample: blood. These receptors were collected from a woman aged 25 to 39 with Graves' hyperthyroidism. Both conserved end residues are trimmed from each CDR3. The order of the fields is V gene, J gene, CDR3 length, CDR3 protein.

v_call: TRBV28
j_call: TRBJ1-2
cdr3_length: 11
cdr3_aa: ASREKGNYGYT

v_call: TRBV5-6
j_call: TRBJ2-1
cdr3_length: 15
cdr3_aa: ASSSWGAGGVPNEQF

v_call: TRBV27
j_call: TRBJ2-7
cdr3_length: 12
cdr3_aa: ASSWAGSDGEQY

v_call: TRBV27
j_call: TRBJ1-4
cdr3_length: 14
cdr3_aa: ASSRRQGATNEKLF

v_call: TRBV6-1
j_call: TRBJ1-4
cdr3_length: 13
cdr3_aa: ASRNADSSNEKLF

v_call: TRBV2
j_call: TRBJ2-7
cdr3_length: 10
cdr3_aa: ASGVGAGEQY

v_call: TRBV28
j_call: TRBJ2-5
cdr3_length: 12
cdr3_aa: ASSPPGIQETQY

v_call: TRBV30
j_call: TRBJ1-1
cdr3_length: 11
cdr3_aa: AGKEGTPLEAF

v_call: TRBV15
j_call: TRBJ2-3
cdr3_length: 14
cdr3_aa: ATSPGTSGGSDTQY

v_call: TRBV9
j_call: TRBJ2-5
cdr3_length: 14
cdr3_aa: ASSVEAGGPKETQY

v_call: TRBV28
j_call: TRBJ1-1
cdr3_length: 12
cdr3_aa: ASSLTQGGTEAF

v_call: TRBV20-1
j_call: TRBJ2-7
cdr3_length: 12
cdr3_aa: SASPRGEPYEQY

v_call: TRBV18
j_call: TRBJ1-1
cdr3_length: 11
cdr3_aa: ASSPQENTEAF

v_call: TRBV28
j_call: TRBJ1-3
cdr3_length: 12
cdr3_aa: ASRTGSSGNTIY

v_call: TRBV20-1
j_call: TRBJ1-6
cdr3_length: 13
cdr3_aa: SAREGGSPNSPLH

v_call: TRBV11-2
j_call: TRBJ1-6
cdr3_length: 13
cdr3_aa: ASSLPWDSFSPLH

v_call: TRBV20-1
j_call: TRBJ1-1
cdr3_length: 13
cdr3_aa: SASGIGAGNTEAF

v_call: TRBV5-6
j_call: TRBJ1-3
cdr3_length: 14
cdr3_aa: ASSYNGDRVGNTIY

v_call: TRBV20-1
j_call: TRBJ2-3
cdr3_length: 14
cdr3_aa: SADGTTGGSTDTQY

v_call: TRBV30
j_call: TRBJ2-3
cdr3_length: 11
cdr3_aa: AWSPTGTATQY

v_call: TRBV30
j_call: TRBJ1-3
cdr3_length: 12
cdr3_aa: AWSNSRSGNTIY

v_call: TRBV11-1
j_call: TRBJ2-7
cdr3_length: 13
cdr3_aa: ASSSSGTREYEQY

v_call: TRBV29-1
j_call: TRBJ1-1
cdr3_length: 10
cdr3_aa: HIGGGDTEAF

v_call: TRBV11-2
j_call: TRBJ2-5
cdr3_length: 12
cdr3_aa: ASSLGTHKETQY

v_call: TRBV28
j_call: TRBJ2-5
cdr3_length: 12
cdr3_aa: ASSSGTTLETQY

v_call: TRBV5-1
j_call: TRBJ2-7
cdr3_length: 13
cdr3_aa: ASSRDWGRSYEQY

v_call: TRBV3-1
j_call: TRBJ1-1
cdr3_length: 10
cdr3_aa: ASGTVNTEAF

v_call: TRBV12-3/TRBV12-4
j_call: TRBJ2-3
cdr3_length: 12
cdr3_aa: ASTGSGGSNTQY

v_call: TRBV20-1
j_call: TRBJ2-7
cdr3_length: 11
cdr3_aa: SARYREHYEQY

v_call: TRBV18
j_call: TRBJ2-3
cdr3_length: 12
cdr3_aa: ASSPATSTDTQY

v_call: TRBV9
j_call: TRBJ2-7
cdr3_length: 11
cdr3_aa: ASSATPRHEQY

v_call: TRBV12-5
j_call: TRBJ2-7
cdr3_length: 15
cdr3_aa: ASGYRGTQNFSYEQY

v_call: TRBV11-2
j_call: TRBJ2-3
cdr3_length: 14
cdr3_aa: ASSPKRGRQGDTQY

v_call: TRBV20-1
j_call: TRBJ1-5
cdr3_length: 13
cdr3_aa: SASSGRDWDQPQH

v_call: TRBV9
j_call: TRBJ1-4
cdr3_length: 11
cdr3_aa: ASSAGTAEKLF

v_call: TRBV6-2/TRBV6-3
j_call: TRBJ2-1
cdr3_length: 14
cdr3_aa: ASNVGLAGVLGEQF

v_call: TRBV29-1
j_call: TRBJ2-5
cdr3_length: 7
cdr3_aa: SATETQY